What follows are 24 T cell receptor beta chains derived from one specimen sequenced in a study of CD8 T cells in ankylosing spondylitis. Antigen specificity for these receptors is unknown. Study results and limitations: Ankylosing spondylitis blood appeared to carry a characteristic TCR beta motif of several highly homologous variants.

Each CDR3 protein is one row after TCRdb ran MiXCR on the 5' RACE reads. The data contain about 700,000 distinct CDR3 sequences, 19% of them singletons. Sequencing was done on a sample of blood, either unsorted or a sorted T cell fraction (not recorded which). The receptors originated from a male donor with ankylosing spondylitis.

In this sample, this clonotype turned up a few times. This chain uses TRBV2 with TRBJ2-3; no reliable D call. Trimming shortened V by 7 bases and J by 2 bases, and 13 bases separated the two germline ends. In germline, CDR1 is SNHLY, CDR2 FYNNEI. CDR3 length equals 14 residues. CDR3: CASTMLPYTDTQYF. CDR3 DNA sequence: TGTGCCAGCACTATGTTGCCATACACAGATACGCAGTATTTT.

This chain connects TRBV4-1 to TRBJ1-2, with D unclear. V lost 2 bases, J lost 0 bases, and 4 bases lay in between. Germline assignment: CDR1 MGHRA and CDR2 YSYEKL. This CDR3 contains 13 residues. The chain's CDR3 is CASSQLANYGYTF. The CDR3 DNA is TGCGCCAGCAGCCAACTGGCTAACTATGGCTACACCTTC.

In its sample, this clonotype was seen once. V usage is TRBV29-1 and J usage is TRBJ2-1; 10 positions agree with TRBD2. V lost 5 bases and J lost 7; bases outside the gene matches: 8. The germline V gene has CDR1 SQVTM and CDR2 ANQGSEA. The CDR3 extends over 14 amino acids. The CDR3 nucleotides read TGCAGCGTTCAACTAGCGGGAAAAGGGAATGAGCAGTTCTTC. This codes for CSVQLAGKGNEQFF.

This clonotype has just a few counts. The CDR3 loop reads CRTGTGGDTQYF. Here the CDR3 DNA reads TGCAGAACCGGGACAGGGGGGGATACGCAGTATTTT. V and J are TRBV20-1 and TRBJ2-3, with 11 nucleotides matching TRBD1. The CDR3 length is 12 residues. Germline lookup yields CDR1 DFQATT and CDR2 SNEGSKA (reference sequence).

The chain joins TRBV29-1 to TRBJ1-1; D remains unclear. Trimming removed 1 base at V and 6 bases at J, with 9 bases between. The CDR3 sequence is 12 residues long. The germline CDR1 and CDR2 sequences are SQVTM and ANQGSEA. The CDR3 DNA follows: TGCAGCGTTGAAGTGGACTCTCCTGAAGCTTTCTTT. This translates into CSVEVDSPEAFF.

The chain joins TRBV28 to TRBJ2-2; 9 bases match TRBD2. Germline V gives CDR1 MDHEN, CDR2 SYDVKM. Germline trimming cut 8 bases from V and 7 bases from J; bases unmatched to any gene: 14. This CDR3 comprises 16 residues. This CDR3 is CASVRGGDTRGGELFF. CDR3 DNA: TGTGCCAGCGTACGCGGGGGGGACACCCGGGGCGGGGAGCTGTTTTTT.

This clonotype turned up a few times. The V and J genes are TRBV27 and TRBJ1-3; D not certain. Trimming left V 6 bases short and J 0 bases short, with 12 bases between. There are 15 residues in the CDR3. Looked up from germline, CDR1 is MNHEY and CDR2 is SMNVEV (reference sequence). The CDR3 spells CASSPAKSSGNTIYF. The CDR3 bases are TGTGCCAGCAGCCCCGCGAAGAGCTCTGGAAACACCATATATTTT.

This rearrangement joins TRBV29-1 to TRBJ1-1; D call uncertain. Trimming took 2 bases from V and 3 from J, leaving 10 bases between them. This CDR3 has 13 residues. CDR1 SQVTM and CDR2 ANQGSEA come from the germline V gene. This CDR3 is CSVEQVSHTEAFF. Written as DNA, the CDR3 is TGCAGCGTTGAACAGGTTTCCCACACTGAAGCTTTCTTT.

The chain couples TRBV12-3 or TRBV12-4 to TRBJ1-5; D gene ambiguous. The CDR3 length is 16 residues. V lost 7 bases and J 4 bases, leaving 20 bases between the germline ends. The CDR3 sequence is CASILVPSFGNQPQHF. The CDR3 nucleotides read TGTGCCAGCATTCTAGTACCAAGTTTCGGAAATCAGCCCCAGCATTTT.

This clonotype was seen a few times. Written as DNA, the CDR3 is TGCGCCAGCAGCCAAGGACAAGGGACTAATGAAAAACTGTTTTTT. Protein sequence: CASSQGQGTNEKLFF. The chain has TRBV4-3 and TRBJ1-4; no reliable D call. The CDR3 is 15 residues long. The germline CDR1 and CDR2 sequences are LGHNA and YSLEER. Trimming stripped 1 base from V and 2 bases from J, with 8 bases between.

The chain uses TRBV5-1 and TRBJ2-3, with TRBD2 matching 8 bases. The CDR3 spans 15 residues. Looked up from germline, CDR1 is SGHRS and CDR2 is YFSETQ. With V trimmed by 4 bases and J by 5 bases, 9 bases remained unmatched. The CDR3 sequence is CASSPREAGGDTQYF. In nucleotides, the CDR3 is TGCGCCAGCAGCCCCCGGGAGGCGGGAGGAGATACGCAGTATTTT.

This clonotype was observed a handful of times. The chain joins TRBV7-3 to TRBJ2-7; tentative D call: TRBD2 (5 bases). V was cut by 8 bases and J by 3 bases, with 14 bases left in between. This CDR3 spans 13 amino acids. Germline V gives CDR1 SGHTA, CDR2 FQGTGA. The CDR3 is CASASDSDYEQYF. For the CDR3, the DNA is TGTGCCAGCGCGTCGGACTCCGACTACGAGCAGTACTTC.

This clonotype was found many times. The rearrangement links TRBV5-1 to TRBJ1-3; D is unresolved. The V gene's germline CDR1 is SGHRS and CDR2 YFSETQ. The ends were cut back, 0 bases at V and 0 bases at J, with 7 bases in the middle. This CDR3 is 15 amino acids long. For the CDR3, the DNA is TGCGCCAGCAGCTTGGAAGGGAACTCTGGAAACACCATATATTTT. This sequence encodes CASSLEGNSGNTIYF.

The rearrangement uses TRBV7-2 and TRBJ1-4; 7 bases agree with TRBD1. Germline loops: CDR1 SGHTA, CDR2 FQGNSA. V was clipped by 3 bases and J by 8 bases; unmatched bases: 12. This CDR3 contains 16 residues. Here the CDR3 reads CASSLGDSISSEKLFF. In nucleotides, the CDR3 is TGTGCCAGCAGCTTGGGGGACAGCATTTCCTCAGAAAAACTGTTTTTT.

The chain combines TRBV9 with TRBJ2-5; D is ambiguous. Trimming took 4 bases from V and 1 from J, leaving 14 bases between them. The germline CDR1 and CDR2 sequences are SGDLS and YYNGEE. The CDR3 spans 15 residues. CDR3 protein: CASSPPRRVQETQYF. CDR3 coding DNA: TGTGCCAGCAGCCCACCGCGGCGAGTCCAAGAGACCCAGTACTTC.

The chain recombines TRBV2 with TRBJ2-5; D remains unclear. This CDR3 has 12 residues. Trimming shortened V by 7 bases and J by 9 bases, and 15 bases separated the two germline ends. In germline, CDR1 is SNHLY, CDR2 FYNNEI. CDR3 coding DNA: TGTGCCAGCAATGACCTAGGCGTGGCCCAGTACTTC. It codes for CASNDLGVAQYF.

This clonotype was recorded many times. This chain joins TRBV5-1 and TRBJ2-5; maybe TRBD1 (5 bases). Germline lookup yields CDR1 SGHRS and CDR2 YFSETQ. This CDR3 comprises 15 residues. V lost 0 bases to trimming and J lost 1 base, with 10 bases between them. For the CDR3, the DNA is TGCGCCAGCAGCTTGGTGGGGCAGCTCCAAGAGACCCAGTACTTC. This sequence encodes CASSLVGQLQETQYF.

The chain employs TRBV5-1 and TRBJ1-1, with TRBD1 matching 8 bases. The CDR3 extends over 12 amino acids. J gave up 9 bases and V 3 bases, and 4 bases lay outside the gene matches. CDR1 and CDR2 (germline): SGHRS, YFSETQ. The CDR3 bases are TGCGCCAGCAGCTACGACAGGGGAAAAGCTTTCTTT. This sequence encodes CASSYDRGKAFF.

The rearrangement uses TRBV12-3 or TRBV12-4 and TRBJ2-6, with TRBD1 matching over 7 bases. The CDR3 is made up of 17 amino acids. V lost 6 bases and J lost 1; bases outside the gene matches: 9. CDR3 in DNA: TGTGCCAGCAGCCGACAGGGCCTCGCTTCTGGGGCCAACGTCCTGACTTTC. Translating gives CASSRQGLASGANVLTF.

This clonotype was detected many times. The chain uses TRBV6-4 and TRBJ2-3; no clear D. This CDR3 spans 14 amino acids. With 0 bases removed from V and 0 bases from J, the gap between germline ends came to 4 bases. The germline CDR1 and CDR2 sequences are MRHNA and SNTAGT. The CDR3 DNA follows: TGTGCCAGCAGTGACTCGGCTAGCACAGATACGCAGTATTTT. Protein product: CASSDSASTDTQYF.

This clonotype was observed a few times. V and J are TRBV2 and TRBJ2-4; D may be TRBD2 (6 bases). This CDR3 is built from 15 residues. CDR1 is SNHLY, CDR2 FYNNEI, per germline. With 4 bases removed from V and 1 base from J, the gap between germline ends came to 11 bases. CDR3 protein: CASSVGGAAKNIQYF. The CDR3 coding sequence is TGTGCCAGCAGTGTAGGAGGGGCGGCCAAAAACATTCAGTACTTC.

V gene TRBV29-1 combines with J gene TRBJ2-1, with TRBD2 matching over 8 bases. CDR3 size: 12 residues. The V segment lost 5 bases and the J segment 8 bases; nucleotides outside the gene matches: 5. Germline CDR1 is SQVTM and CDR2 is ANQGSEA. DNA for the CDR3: TGCAGCGTTAAAGCGGGAGAAGATGAGCAGTTCTTC. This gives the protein CSVKAGEDEQFF.

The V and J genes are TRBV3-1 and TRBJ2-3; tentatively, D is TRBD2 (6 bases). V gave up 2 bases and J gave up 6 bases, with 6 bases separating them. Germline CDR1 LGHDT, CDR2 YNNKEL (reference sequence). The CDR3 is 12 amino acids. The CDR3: CASSQLADTQYF. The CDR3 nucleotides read TGTGCCAGCAGCCAACTAGCGGATACGCAGTATTTT.

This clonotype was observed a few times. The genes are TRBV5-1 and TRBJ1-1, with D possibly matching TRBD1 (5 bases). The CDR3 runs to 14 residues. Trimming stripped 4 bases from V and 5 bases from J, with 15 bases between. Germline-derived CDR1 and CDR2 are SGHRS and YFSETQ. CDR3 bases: TGCGCCAGCAGCCCTGGGGCGGCTTTGACTGAAGCTTTCTTT. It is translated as CASSPGAALTEAFF.